Presented here are 18 T cell receptor beta chains from one specimen sequenced in a study of CD8 T cells in Susac syndrome. The RNA, roughly 0.5 to 1 ug, was put through reverse transcription using random hexamers. TCRdb reanalysed the immunoSEQ multiplex PCR reads using MiXCR and keeps one entry per CDR3 protein. The sample carries approximately 230,000 distinct CDR3 sequences, just over 90% recorded once. Sequenced sample: CD4+ T cells from PBMCs. The receptors here all came from a human donor with multiple sclerosis.

The rearrangement joins TRBV30 to TRBJ1-1; D is uncertain. The CDR3 spans 12 residues. Looked up from germline, CDR1 is GTSNPN and CDR2 is SVGIG (reference sequence). With 1 base removed from V and 1 base from J, the gap between germline ends came to 4 bases. The CDR3 DNA sequence: TGTGCCTGGAGTGGGCGGAACACTGAAGCTTTCTTT. Its translation is CAWSGRNTEAFF.

The chain joins TRBV4-1 to TRBJ2-1, with TRBD2 matching over 15 bases. The CDR3 consists of 13 residues. V was clipped by 10 bases and J by 9 bases; unmatched bases: 4. The germline V gene has CDR1 MGHRA and CDR2 YSYEKL. CDR3 loop: CATGTSGGREQFF. CDR3 nucleotides: TGCGCCACCGGGACTAGCGGGGGGCGTGAGCAGTTCTTC.

This rearrangement joins TRBV6-6 to TRBJ1-6; D is unclear. The V gene's germline CDR1 is MNHNY and CDR2 SVGAGI (reference sequence). Trimming removed 10 bases at V and 0 bases at J, with 10 bases between. This CDR3 has 14 residues. The CDR3 nucleotides are TGTGCCACCACCCCGAGCTCCTATAATTCACCCCTCCACTTT. Its translation: CATTPSSYNSPLHF.

The chain is built from TRBV2 and TRBJ1-3; 8 bases map to TRBD1. The CDR3 runs 14 residues. Germline CDR1 is SNHLY and CDR2 is FYNNEI. J lost 4 bases, V lost 6 bases, and 5 bases had no gene match. The CDR3 bases are TGTGCCAGCAGGGCACAGGGGGGCGGAAACACCATATATTTT. Translation: CASRAQGGGNTIYF.

The J gene is TRBJ2-3, the V gene TRBV19; 7 positions agree with TRBD1. This CDR3 is built from 15 residues. CDR1 is LNHDA, CDR2 SQIVND, per germline (reference sequence). The junction had 6 bases not matched to a gene; V was cut back by 6 bases and J by 0 bases. The chain's CDR3 is CASSPGQMSTDTQYF. As DNA, the CDR3 is TGTGCCAGTAGCCCGGGACAGATGAGCACAGATACGCAGTATTTT.

In its sample, this clonotype was seen once. The V call is TRBV7-9, the J call TRBJ1-6; D gene ambiguous. This CDR3 is 13 amino acids long. V was pared by 5 bases and J by 10 bases, with 12 bases between. CDR1 is SEHNR and CDR2 is FQNEAQ in the germline V gene (reference sequence). The CDR3 protein is CASSPRRESPLHF. The CDR3 DNA sequence: TGTGCCAGCAGCCCGAGGAGGGAATCACCCCTCCACTTT.

Points on this clonotype: Because the CDR3 is missing its conserved closing phenylalanine or tryptophan, this is likely a read error. J is TRBJ2-3 and V is TRBV13; D unresolved. The CDR3 is made up of 15 amino acids. The V and J ends lost 5 bases and 2 bases respectively, with 14 bases between them. Germline CDR1 and CDR2: PRHDT and FYEKMQ (reference sequence). CDR3 sequence: CASSPPRKNTDTQYL. CDR3 in DNA: TGTGCCAGCAGCCCCCCCCGGAAGAACACAGATACGCAGTATCTT.

The rearrangement links TRBV19 to TRBJ1-1; 7 positions agree with TRBD1. From germline, CDR1 is LNHDA and CDR2 SQIVND (reference sequence). The CDR3 is 14 amino acids. V dropped 7 bases and J dropped 3; count of bases not matched to a gene: 8. The CDR3 protein is CASKETGYHTEAFF. As DNA, the CDR3 is TGTGCCAGTAAAGAGACAGGGTATCACACTGAAGCTTTCTTT.

CDR3 nucleotides: TGCGGAGCGAAGGGGGATACGCAGTATTTT. Residues: CGAKGDTQYF. The chain couples TRBV29-1 to TRBJ2-3; maybe TRBD1 (5 bases). The germline CDR1 and CDR2 sequences are SQVTM and ANQGSEA. The CDR3 contains 10 residues.

This chain joins TRBV12-3 or TRBV12-4 and TRBJ2-1; maybe TRBD1 (6 bases). The V and J ends lost 6 bases and 12 bases respectively, with 15 bases between them. This CDR3 spans 12 amino acids. DNA of the CDR3: TGTGCCAGCAGGGACAGAGATCGTGGGCAGTTCTTC. Protein sequence: CASRDRDRGQFF.

This chain uses TRBV23-1 with TRBJ2-7, with 8 bases that match TRBD1. TRBV23-1 is treated as an ORF (open reading frame) with a function not yet certain. This CDR3 region has 18 residues. V gave up 6 bases and J gave up 1 base; unmatched junction bases: 17. This CDR3 reads CASSQIGTGLSISYEQYV. Written as DNA, the CDR3 is TGCGCCAGCAGCCAGATCGGGACAGGCCTTTCTATTTCCTACGAGCAGTACGTC.

The chain combines TRBV3-1 with TRBJ2-1, with D perhaps assigned TRBD1 or TRBD2 (5 bases each). Germline V gene sequence: CDR1 LGHDT, CDR2 YNNKEL (reference sequence). The CDR3 spans 14 residues. The V end was cut by 0 bases, the J end by 9 bases, with 12 bases between. The CDR3 region has the DNA TGTGCCAGCAGCCAAGATTACCGGGACGGTGAGCAGTTCTTC. Protein product: CASSQDYRDGEQFF.

This sequence joins TRBV24-1 and TRBJ2-1; no definite D call. The V gene lost 8 bases and the J gene lost 5 bases, with 9 bases spanning the gap. The CDR3 is made up of 12 amino acids. Looked up from germline, CDR1 is KGHDR and CDR2 is SFDVKD. The CDR3 region is CATMSLNNEQFF. CDR3 coding DNA: TGTGCCACCATGTCCCTTAACAATGAGCAGTTCTTC.

DNA of the CDR3: TGTGCCATTTCGGACGGGTTAGGAGATTCACCCCTCCACTTT. Amino acids: CAISDGLGDSPLHF. The genes are TRBV6-1 and TRBJ1-6; no reliable D call. The CDR3 covers 14 residues. V was trimmed by 10 bases and J by 8 bases, leaving 18 bases between them. The germline V gene has CDR1 MNHNS and CDR2 SASEGT.

CDR3 protein: CAISESGQGGEQYV. Written as DNA, the CDR3 is TGTGCCATCAGTGAGTCGGGACAGGGAGGCGAGCAGTACGTC. The chain couples TRBV10-3 to TRBJ2-7; 9 bases line up with TRBD1. Per the germline V gene, CDR1 is ENHRY and CDR2 is SYGVKD. This CDR3 has 14 residues. The ends lost 0 bases at V and 6 bases at J; junction bases unmatched: 3.

The genes are TRBV3-1 and TRBJ1-5; no definite D call. Per germline, CDR1 LGHDT and CDR2 YNNKEL (reference sequence). This CDR3 comprises 15 residues. V lost 1 base and J lost 2, with 9 bases in between. CDR3 DNA: TGTGCCAGCAGCCAAGGGGGAGCGGGCAATCAGCCCCAGCATTTT. Protein product: CASSQGGAGNQPQHF.

The chain employs TRBV11-2 and TRBJ1-2; 8 nucleotides line up with TRBD1. V was pared by 5 bases and J by 2 bases, with 16 bases of the junction left unmatched. CDR1 SGHAT and CDR2 FQNNGV come from the germline V gene. There are 18 residues in the CDR3. CDR3 sequence: CASSPFGDRGPLNYGYTF. The CDR3 region has the DNA TGTGCCAGCAGCCCTTTTGGAGACAGGGGTCCTCTAAACTATGGCTACACCTTC.

The chain couples TRBV5-6 to TRBJ1-6; weak D call: TRBD1 (5 bases). Germline assignment: CDR1 SGHDT and CDR2 YYEEEE. This CDR3 is built from 15 residues. With 0 bases removed from V and 11 bases from J, the gap between germline ends came to 15 bases. CDR3 loop: CASSLDGTAWAPLHF. The CDR3 nucleotides read TGTGCCAGCAGCTTGGACGGGACGGCCTGGGCACCCCTCCACTTT.